Below, 9 T cell receptor beta chains from the same sample are listed, as sequenced in a study of T cell responses to AZD1222 COVID-19 vaccine. The table came from immunoSEQ multiplex PCR; TCRdb's copy has only in-frame clones and leaves some out. The sample includes about 96,000 clones, 80% to 90% of them seen just once. The sample was peripheral blood, taken on day 0 of AZD1222 vaccination. These TCRs come from an adult in good health.

This clone was recorded a few times. The chain joins TRBV18 to TRBJ1-5, with no clear D. The CDR3 has 14 residues. Trimming removed 4 bases from V and 3 bases from J, with 10 bases in between. Germline CDR1 reads KGHSH; CDR2 reads LQKENI. The CDR3 DNA reads TGTGCCAGCTCACTTTCCGGGGACAATCAGCCCCAGCATTTT. Translated: CASSLSGDNQPQHF.

This chain links TRBV5-1 with TRBJ2-7, with unresolved D. The CDR3 has 14 residues. Germline V lookup: CDR1 SGHRS, CDR2 YFSETQ. The ends were cut back, 0 bases at V and 1 base at J, with 8 bases in the middle. CDR3 amino acids: CASSLDGSSYEQYF. In DNA, the CDR3 is TGCGCCAGCAGCTTGGACGGATCATCCTACGAGCAGTACTTC.

The gene calls are TRBV9 and TRBJ2-3, with D perhaps matching TRBD1 (6 bases). V lost 4 bases and J 2 bases, leaving 14 bases between the germline ends. Germline assignment: CDR1 SGDLS and CDR2 YYNGEE. The CDR3 runs 15 residues. CDR3 nucleotides: TGTGCCAGCAGCAACGGACAGTACGCCACAGATACGCAGTATTTT. Its protein product is CASSNGQYATDTQYF.

The chain uses TRBV6-2 or TRBV6-3 and TRBJ1-1; 7 positions agree with TRBD1. The J segment lost 6 bases and the V segment lost 5 bases, leaving 12 bases of the junction unmatched. This CDR3 has 15 amino acids. Looked up from germline, CDR1 is MNHEY and CDR2 is SVGEGT. DNA for the CDR3: TGTGCCAGCAGTCAGCCGACAGGGTGGGGCTCTGAAGCTTTCTTT. This translates into CASSQPTGWGSEAFF.

The chain couples TRBV5-4 to TRBJ1-2; TRBD1 matches at 8 bases. CDR1 is SGHNT, CDR2 YYREEE, per germline (reference sequence). The CDR3 loop spans 15 amino acids. V was pared by 0 bases and J by 0 bases, with 1 base of the junction left unmatched. CDR3 sequence (DNA): TGTGCCAGCAGCTTGGACAGGGGGGCTAACTATGGCTACACCTTC. Its protein is CASSLDRGANYGYTF.

This rearrangement joins TRBV7-2 to TRBJ1-5; D call uncertain. CDR3 size: 14 residues. The germline CDR1 and CDR2 sequences are SGHTA and FQGNSA. Trimming pared 5 bases from V and 8 bases from J, leaving 16 bases between. The chain's CDR3 is CASSLDREVKPQHF. The DNA of the CDR3 is TGTGCCAGCAGCCTAGATCGGGAGGTCAAGCCCCAGCATTTT. The full variable domain, completed using reference TRBV7-2 and TRBJ1-5, is GAGVSQSPSNKVTEKGKDVELRCDPISGHTALYWYRQSLGQGLEFLIYFQGNSAPDKSGLPSDRFSAERTGGSVSTLTIQRTQQEDSAVYLCASSLDREVKPQHFGDGTRLSIL.

The chain carries TRBV3-1 (or the pseudogene TRBV3-2) and TRBJ2-1, with TRBD2 matching 8 bases. The CDR3 extends over 16 amino acids. Looked up from germline, CDR1 is LGHDT and CDR2 is YNNKEL (reference sequence). Losses at the gene ends were 3 bases for V and 0 bases for J; bases not matched to a gene: 4. CDR3 in amino acids: CASSHPAGASYNEQFF. CDR3 DNA sequence: TGTGCCAGCAGCCACCCAGCGGGGGCCTCCTACAATGAGCAGTTCTTC.

V gene TRBV9 combines with J gene TRBJ1-1; 9 bases are a match to TRBD1. This CDR3 contains 14 residues. The junction had 3 bases not matched to a gene; V was cut back by 2 bases and J by 4 bases. The germline V gene has CDR1 SGDLS and CDR2 YYNGEE. The CDR3 loop is CASSVGQGGTEAFF. Written as DNA, the CDR3 is TGTGCCAGCAGCGTGGGACAGGGAGGCACTGAAGCTTTCTTT.

This clone was seen only a few times. V and J are TRBV30 and TRBJ1-1; D remains unclear. Germline CDR1 and CDR2: GTSNPN and SVGIG (reference sequence). This CDR3 spans 11 amino acids. The V end lost 8 bases, the J end lost 7 bases, and 14 bases lay between the germline ends. The CDR3 DNA reads as TGTGCCCGCAGACACGATCGTGAAGCTTTCTTT. Encoded protein: CARRHDREAFF.